The sequence of this T cell receptor beta chain was determined in a study of cytomegalovirus exposure and HLA in healthy donors. As for this clone: Its target is unknown.

Findings of the study overall: A later analysis showed that HLA-associated TCR beta chains had undergone more clonal expansion than equally common others. TCR beta V segments were, for the most part, productive about 87% or about 30% of the time in an earlier analysis. Published work reported that the classifier diagnosed cytomegalovirus status with high specificity and sensitivity.

PCR was performed using 60 Vbeta and 13 Jbeta primers. Assay: immunoSEQ multiplex PCR; the TCRdb copy retains only in-frame clones and omits some. The sample carries about 190,000 clones, about nine tenths recorded once. V was pared by 10 bases and J by 6 bases, with 22 bases between. Germline-derived CDR1 and CDR2 are WSHSY and SAAADI. The CDR3 runs to 15 residues. Sample: PBMCs. This sequence was found in a boy aged 2 to 10 in good health and CMV-seronegative. The J gene is TRBJ2-4, the V gene TRBV10-2, with D possibly being TRBD2 (5 bases). For the CDR3, the DNA is TGCGCCACCCGCAGGCCCGAAGATGGGAGAAACATTCAGTACTTC. Translation: CATRRPEDGRNIQYF.